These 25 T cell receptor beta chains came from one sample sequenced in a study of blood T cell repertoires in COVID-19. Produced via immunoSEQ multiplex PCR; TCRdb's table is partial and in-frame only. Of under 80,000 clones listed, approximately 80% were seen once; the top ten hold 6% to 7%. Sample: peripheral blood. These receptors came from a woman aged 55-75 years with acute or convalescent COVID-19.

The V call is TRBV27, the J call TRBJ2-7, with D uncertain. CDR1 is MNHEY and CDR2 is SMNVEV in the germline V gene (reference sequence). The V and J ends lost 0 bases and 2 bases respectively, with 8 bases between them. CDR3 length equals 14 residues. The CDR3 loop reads CASSLSRRTYEQYF. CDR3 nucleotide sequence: TGTGCCAGCAGTTTATCGCGCCGTACCTACGAGCAGTACTTC.

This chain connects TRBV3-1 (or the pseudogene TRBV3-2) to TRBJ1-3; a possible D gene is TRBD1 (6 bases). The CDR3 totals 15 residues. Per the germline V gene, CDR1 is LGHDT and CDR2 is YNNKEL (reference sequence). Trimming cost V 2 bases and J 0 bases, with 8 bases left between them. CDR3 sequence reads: CASSQQGLSGNTIYF. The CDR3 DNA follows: TGTGCCAGCAGCCAACAGGGGCTCTCTGGAAACACCATATATTTT.

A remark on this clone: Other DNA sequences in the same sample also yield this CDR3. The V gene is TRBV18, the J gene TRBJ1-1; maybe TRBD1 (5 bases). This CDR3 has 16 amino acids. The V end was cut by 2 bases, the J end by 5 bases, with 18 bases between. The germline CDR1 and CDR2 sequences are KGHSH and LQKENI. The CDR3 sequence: CASSPGTGDGRTEAFF. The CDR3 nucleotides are TGTGCCAGCTCACCAGGGACTGGGGATGGGCGGACTGAAGCTTTCTTT. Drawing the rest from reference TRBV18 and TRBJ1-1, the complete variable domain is NAGVMQNPRHLVRRRGQEARLRCSPMKGHSHVYWYRQLPEEGLKFMVYLQKENIIDESGMPKERFSAEFPKEGPSILRIQQVVRGDSAAYFCASSPGTGDGRTEAFFGQGTRLTVV.

CDR3 in DNA: TGTGCCAGCAGTTGGACAGGCCGGAACACTGAAGCTTTCTTT. Its protein product is CASSWTGRNTEAFF. The chain links TRBV6-5 to TRBJ1-1; the match to TRBD1 covers 7 bases. In germline, CDR1 is MNHEY, CDR2 SVGAGI. Trimming at V came to 4 bases and at J to 1 base, leaving 3 bases not matched to a gene. CDR3 length: 14 amino acids.

In DNA form, the CDR3 reads TGTGCCAGCAGCGCCCGACCGGGACAGGGGAGAAGAAATCAGCCCCAGCATTTT. It codes for CASSARPGQGRRNQPQHF. The chain combines TRBV7-2 with TRBJ1-5; 10 bases map to TRBD1. With V trimmed by 5 bases and J by 4 bases, 14 bases remained unmatched. The CDR3 consists of 18 residues. Germline assignment: CDR1 SGHTA and CDR2 FQGNSA.

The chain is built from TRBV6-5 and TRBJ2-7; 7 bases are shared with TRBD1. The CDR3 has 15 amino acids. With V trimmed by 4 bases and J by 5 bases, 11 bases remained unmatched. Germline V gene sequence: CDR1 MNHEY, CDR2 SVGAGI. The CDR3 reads CASSSPDRVVDEQYF. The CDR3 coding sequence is TGTGCCAGCAGTTCGCCCGACAGGGTTGTCGACGAGCAGTACTTC.

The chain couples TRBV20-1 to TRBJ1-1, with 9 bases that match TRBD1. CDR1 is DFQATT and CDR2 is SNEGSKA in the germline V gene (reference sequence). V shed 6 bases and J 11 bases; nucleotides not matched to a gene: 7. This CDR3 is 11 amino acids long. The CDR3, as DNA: TGCAGTGCCCGCGGGGACAGGGAGGCTTTCTTT. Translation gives CSARGDREAFF.

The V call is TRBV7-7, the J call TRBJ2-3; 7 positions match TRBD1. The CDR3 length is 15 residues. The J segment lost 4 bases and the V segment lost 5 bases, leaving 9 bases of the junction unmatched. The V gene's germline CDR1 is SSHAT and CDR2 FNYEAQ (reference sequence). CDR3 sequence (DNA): TGTGCCAGCAGCCCGAGGCCCGGACAGGCAGATACGCAGTATTTT. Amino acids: CASSPRPGQADTQYF.

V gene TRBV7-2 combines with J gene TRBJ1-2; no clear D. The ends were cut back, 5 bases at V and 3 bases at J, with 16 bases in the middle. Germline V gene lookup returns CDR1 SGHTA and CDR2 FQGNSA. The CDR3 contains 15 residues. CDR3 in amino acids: CASSRRANGDYGYTF. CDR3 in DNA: TGTGCCAGCAGCAGGAGAGCTAACGGAGACTATGGCTACACCTTC.

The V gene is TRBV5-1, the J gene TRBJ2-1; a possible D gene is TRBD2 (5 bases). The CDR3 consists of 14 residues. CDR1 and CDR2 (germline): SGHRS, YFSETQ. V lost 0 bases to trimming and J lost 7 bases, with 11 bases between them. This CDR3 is CASSLGTVNNEQFF. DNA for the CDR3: TGCGCCAGCAGCTTGGGGACTGTTAATAATGAGCAGTTCTTC. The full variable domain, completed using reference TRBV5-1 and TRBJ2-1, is KAGVTQTPRYLIKTRGQQVTLSCSPISGHRSVSWYQQTPGQGLQFLFEYFSETQRNKGNFPGRFSGRQFSNSRSEMNVSTLELGDSALYLCASSLGTVNNEQFFGPGTRLTVL.

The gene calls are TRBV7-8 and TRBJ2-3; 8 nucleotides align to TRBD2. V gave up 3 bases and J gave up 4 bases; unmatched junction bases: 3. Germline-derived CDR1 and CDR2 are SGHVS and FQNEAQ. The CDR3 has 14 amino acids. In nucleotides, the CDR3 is TGTGCCAGCAGCTTCGGACTAGCAGCAGATACGCAGTATTTT. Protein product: CASSFGLAADTQYF.

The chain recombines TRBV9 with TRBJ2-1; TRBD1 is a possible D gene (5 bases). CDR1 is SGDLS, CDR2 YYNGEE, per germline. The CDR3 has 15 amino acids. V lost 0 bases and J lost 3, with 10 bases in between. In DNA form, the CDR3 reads TGTGCCAGCAGCGTAGGCTTGGACAACTACAATGAGCAGTTCTTC. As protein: CASSVGLDNYNEQFF.

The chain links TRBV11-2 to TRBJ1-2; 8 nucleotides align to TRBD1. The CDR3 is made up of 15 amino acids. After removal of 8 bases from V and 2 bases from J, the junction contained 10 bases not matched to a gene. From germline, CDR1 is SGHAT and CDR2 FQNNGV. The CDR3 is CASRPLDRENYGYTF. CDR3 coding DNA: TGTGCCAGCCGCCCTTTGGACAGGGAAAACTATGGCTACACCTTC.

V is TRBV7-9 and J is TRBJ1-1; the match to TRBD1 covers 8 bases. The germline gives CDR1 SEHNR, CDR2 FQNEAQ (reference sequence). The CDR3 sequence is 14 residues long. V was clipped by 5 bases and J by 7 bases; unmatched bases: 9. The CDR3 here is CASSRGQGGGEAFF. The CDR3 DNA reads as TGTGCCAGCAGCCGTGGACAGGGCGGAGGTGAAGCTTTCTTT.

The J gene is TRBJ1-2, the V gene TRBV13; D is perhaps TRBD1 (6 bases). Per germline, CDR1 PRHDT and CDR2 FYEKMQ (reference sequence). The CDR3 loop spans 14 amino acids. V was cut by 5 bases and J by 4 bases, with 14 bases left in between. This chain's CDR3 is CASSIRGALYGYTF. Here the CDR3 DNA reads TGTGCCAGCAGCATCAGGGGTGCCCTCTATGGCTACACCTTC.

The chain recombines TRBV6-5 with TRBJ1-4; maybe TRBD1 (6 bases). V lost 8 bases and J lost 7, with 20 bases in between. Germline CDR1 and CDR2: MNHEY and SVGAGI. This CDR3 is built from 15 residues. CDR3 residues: CASAREGGQGEKLFF. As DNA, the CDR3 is TGTGCCAGCGCCCGAGAGGGGGGGCAAGGTGAAAAACTGTTTTTT.

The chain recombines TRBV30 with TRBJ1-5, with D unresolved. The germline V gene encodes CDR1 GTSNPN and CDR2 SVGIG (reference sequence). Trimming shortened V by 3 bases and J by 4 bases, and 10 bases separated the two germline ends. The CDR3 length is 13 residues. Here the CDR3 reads CAWRSPGNQPQHF. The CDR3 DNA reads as TGTGCCTGGAGATCACCGGGGAATCAGCCCCAGCATTTT. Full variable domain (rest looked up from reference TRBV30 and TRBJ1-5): SQTIHQWPATLVQPVGSPLSLECTVEGTSNPNLYWYRQAAGRGLQLLFYSVGIGQISSEVPQNLSASRPQDRQFILSSKKLLLSDSGFYLCAWRSPGNQPQHFGDGTRLSIL.

The CDR3 coding sequence is TGTGCCTGGACCCCCCGCGGGGGAGGGGGGAGTAGCAATCAGCCCCAGCATTTT. It encodes CAWTPRGGGGSSNQPQHF. The chain combines TRBV30 with TRBJ1-5, with D perhaps TRBD1 (6 bases). The CDR3 is made up of 18 amino acids. V was shortened by 4 bases and J by 0 bases, with 22 bases between the two germline ends. The V gene's germline CDR1 is GTSNPN and CDR2 SVGIG (reference sequence).

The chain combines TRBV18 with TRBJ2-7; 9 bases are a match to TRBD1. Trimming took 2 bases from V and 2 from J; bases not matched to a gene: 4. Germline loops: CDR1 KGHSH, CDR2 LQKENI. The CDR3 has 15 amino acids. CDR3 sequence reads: CASSPGTGQTYEQYF. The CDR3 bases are TGTGCCAGCTCACCAGGGACAGGGCAAACCTACGAGCAGTACTTC.

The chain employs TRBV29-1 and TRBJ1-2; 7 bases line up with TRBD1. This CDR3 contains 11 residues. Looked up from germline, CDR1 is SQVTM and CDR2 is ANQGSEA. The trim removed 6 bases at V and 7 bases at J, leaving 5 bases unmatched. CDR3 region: CSVDDRVGYTF. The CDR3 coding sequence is TGCAGCGTGGACGACAGGGTTGGCTACACCTTC. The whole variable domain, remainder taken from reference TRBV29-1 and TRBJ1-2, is SAVISQKPSRDICQRGTSLTIQCQVDSQVTMMFWYRQQPGQSLTLIATANQGSEATYESGFVIDKFPISRPNLTFSTLTVSNMSPEDSSIYLCSVDDRVGYTFGSGTRLTVV.

The CDR3 DNA follows: TGTGCCAGCAGCCGGACTAGCTTTGTCACAGATACGCAGTATTTT. It yields the protein CASSRTSFVTDTQYF. V is TRBV7-3 and J is TRBJ2-3; 8 nucleotides match TRBD2. V was clipped by 5 bases and J by 2 bases; unmatched bases: 6. The germline V gene encodes CDR1 SGHTA and CDR2 FQGTGA. CDR3 length: 15 amino acids.

In DNA, the CDR3 is TGTGCCAGCGGAGTGAATTTGGGCTATGGCTACACCTTC. Residues: CASGVNLGYGYTF. V is TRBV2 and J is TRBJ1-2; D is undetermined. CDR1 and CDR2 (germline): SNHLY, FYNNEI. Trimming removed 8 bases from V and 4 bases from J, with 14 bases in between. There are 13 residues in the CDR3.

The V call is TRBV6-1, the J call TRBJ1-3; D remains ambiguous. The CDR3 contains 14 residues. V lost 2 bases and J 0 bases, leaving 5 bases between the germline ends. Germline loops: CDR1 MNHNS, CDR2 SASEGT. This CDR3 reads CASSEQYSGNTIYF. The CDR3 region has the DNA TGTGCCAGCAGTGAACAGTACTCTGGAAACACCATATATTTT.

The CDR3 DNA follows: TGTGCCATCAGTGAGTCTAGGGACAGGGGATCTTTCTTT. This codes for CAISESRDRGSFF. This chain links TRBV10-3 with TRBJ1-1, with 10 bases matching TRBD1. The CDR3 runs to 13 residues. Germline assignment: CDR1 ENHRY and CDR2 SYGVKD. The V segment lost 0 bases and the J segment 12 bases; nucleotides outside the gene matches: 4.

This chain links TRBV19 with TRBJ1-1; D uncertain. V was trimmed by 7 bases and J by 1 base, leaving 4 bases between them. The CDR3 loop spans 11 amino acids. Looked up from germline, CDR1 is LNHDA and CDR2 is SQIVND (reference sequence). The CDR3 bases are TGTGCCAGTAAGAGGAACACTGAAGCTTTCTTT. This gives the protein CASKRNTEAFF.